A selection of T cell receptor beta chains follows, all from one sample in a study of vaccination effects on CD4 cells after COVID-19. Assay used: immunoSEQ multiplex PCR; TCRdb lists only in-frame clones, some missing. Altogether fewer than 35,000 clones are present, 72% being singletons, with the ten largest covering around 30%. Their specific antigens are unknown. The specimen comprised CD4+ T cells from PBMCs cultured with a peptide pool, sampled before COVID-19 vaccination. These receptors all come from a human donor who had a prior SARS-CoV-2 infection. Each CDR3 is given with its conserved first and last residue. D genes are given only for firm matches. A row's size may be missing; if present it is once, few, many or a size class.

NA	TRBD1	TRBJ1-3	TRBV5-1	TGCGCCAGCAGCTGGGACAGTGGAAACACCATATATTTT	CASSWDSGNTIYF
NA	NA	TRBJ2-2	TRBV5-1	TGCGCCAGCAGCTTAGGGAGTAACACCGGGGAGCTGTTTTTT	CASSLGSNTGELFF
NA	NA	TRBJ1-2	TRBV28	TGTGCCAGCAGCCCGCCGGGACGTTCTAACTATGGCTACACCTTC	CASSPPGRSNYGYTF
NA	NA	TRBJ2-5	TRBV7-9	TGTGCCAGCACGGACGGATTGGCCTTATCGGAGACCCAGTACTTC	CASTDGLALSETQYF
NA	TRBD1	TRBJ2-3	TRBV7-9	TGTGCCAGCAGCTCGAACAGGGGTCTGGTAGATACGCAGTATTTT	CASSSNRGLVDTQYF
NA	NA	TRBJ1-4	TRBV30	TGTGCCTGGAGTGTATTTTCGGGTTACGAAAAACTGTTTTTT	CAWSVFSGYEKLFF
NA	TRBD2	TRBJ2-3	TRBV7-2	TGTGCCAGCAGCCCCGGACTAGCGGCAGATACGCAGTATTTT	CASSPGLAADTQYF
NA	NA	TRBJ2-7	TRBV10-3	TGTGCCACCATCGAGACTAGTCGGCCCTACGAGCAGTACTTC	CATIETSRPYEQYF
few	NA	TRBJ1-2	TRBV7-2	TGTGCCAGCAGCTTACTCGGATCCGACTATGGCTACACCTTC	CASSLLGSDYGYTF
NA	NA	TRBJ1-1	TRBV19	TGTGCCAGTAGTGTGGGAGAGAACACTGAAGCTTTCTTT	CASSVGENTEAFF
NA	TRBD2	TRBJ2-5	TRBV4-2	TGTGCCAGCAGCCTGGGGGGGAAGTGGGTTATCACGGAGACCCAGTACTTC	CASSLGGKWVITETQYF
NA	NA	TRBJ2-7	TRBV5-4	TGTGCCAGCACCCAGGTTGGAGGGAGGGAGCAGTACTTC	CASTQVGGREQYF
once	NA	TRBJ1-6	TRBV3-1/TRBV3-2	TGTGCCAGCAGCCAGCCAGCCAGGGGAGAATCACCCCTCCACTTT	CASSQPARGESPLHF
NA	NA	TRBJ2-2	TRBV6-5	TGTGCCAGCAGTTACGCTTCTCCCATGGGCGGGGAGCTGTTTTTT	CASSYASPMGGELFF
NA	TRBD1	TRBJ2-4	TRBV6-5	TGTGCCAGCAGAAATACAGGGGGAGGCAAAAACATTCAGTACTTC	CASRNTGGGKNIQYF
NA	NA	TRBJ1-1	TRBV21-1	TGTGCCAGCACGGCGGGGGAAAACACTGAAGCTTTCTTT	CASTAGENTEAFF
NA	NA	TRBJ2-7	TRBV7-2	TGTGCCAGCAGCTTAGAGTATAACGAGCAGTACTTC	CASSLEYNEQYF
NA	NA	TRBJ1-1	TRBV9	TGTGCCAGCAGCGTAGCCCCAAATTTGCCTGAAGCTTTCTTT	CASSVAPNLPEAFF
NA	NA	TRBJ1-1	TRBV4-1	TGCGCCAGCAGCCACAACCTCATGAACACTGAAGCTTTCTTT	CASSHNLMNTEAFF
NA	NA	TRBJ1-2	TRBV7-9	TGTGCCAGCAGCTTAGGAGGGGCAATCAAGGGTGGCTACACCTTC	CASSLGGAIKGGYTF
once	TRBD1	TRBJ2-5	TRBV12-5	TGTGCTAGTGGTTTGACAGGGGGTCTTGCGACCCAGTACTTC	CASGLTGGLATQYF
NA	TRBD2	TRBJ2-1	TRBV3-1/TRBV3-2	TGTGCCAGCAGCCATTTGGGGTTGCGGGGGGCGTACAATGAGCAGTTCTTC	CASSHLGLRGAYNEQFF
NA	NA	TRBJ2-2	TRBV9	TGTGCCAGCAGCGCGATCAGGGGTGGCGGGGAGCTGTTTTTT	CASSAIRGGGELFF
NA	TRBD2	TRBJ2-5	TRBV5-1	TGCGCCAGCAACGTGATGGGGACTAGCGGGACCTCGGAGACCCAGTACTTC	CASNVMGTSGTSETQYF
NA	TRBD1	TRBJ2-7	TRBV5-1	TGCGCCAGCAGCTTGGGGGACAGGGGGCCCGGGGGAGTCTTCGAGCAGTACTTC	CASSLGDRGPGGVFEQYF
NA	NA	TRBJ1-5	TRBV19	TGTGCCAGTAGTATTAGGGCAGATAATCAGCCCCAGCATTTT	CASSIRADNQPQHF
NA	NA	TRBJ2-2	TRBV7-2	TGTGCCAGCAGCTTATCCTACACGAACACCGGGGAGCTGTTTTTT	CASSLSYTNTGELFF
NA	TRBD1	TRBJ1-1	TRBV30	TGTGCCTGGAGTGGGACAGGTTTGAATGAAGCTTTCTTT	CAWSGTGLNEAFF
NA	TRBD2	TRBJ2-7	TRBV14	TGTGCCAGCAGCCAAGTCTTAGCGGGAGGGCTCGAGCAGTACTTC	CASSQVLAGGLEQYF